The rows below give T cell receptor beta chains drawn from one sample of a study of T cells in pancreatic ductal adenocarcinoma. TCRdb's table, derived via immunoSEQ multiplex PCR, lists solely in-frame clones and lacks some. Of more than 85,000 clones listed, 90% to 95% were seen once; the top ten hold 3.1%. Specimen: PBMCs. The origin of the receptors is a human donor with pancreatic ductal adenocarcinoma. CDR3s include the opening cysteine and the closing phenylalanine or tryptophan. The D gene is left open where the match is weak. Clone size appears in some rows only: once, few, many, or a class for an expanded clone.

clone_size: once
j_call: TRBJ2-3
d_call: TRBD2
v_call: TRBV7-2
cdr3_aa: CASSFLAGADTQYF
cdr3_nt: TGTGCCAGCAGCTTCCTAGCGGGGGCAGATACGCAGTATTTT

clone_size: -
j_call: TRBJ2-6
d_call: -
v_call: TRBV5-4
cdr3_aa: CASSEQGANVLTF
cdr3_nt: TGTGCCAGCAGCGAACAAGGGGCCAACGTCCTGACTTTC

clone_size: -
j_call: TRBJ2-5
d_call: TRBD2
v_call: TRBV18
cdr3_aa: CASSQRGGETQYF
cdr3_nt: TGTGCCAGCTCCCAGCGGGGAGGGGAGACCCAGTACTTC

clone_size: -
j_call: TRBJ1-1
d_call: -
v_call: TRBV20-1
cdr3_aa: CSAEPGAIAFF
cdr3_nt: TGCAGTGCTGAGCCAGGGGCGATAGCTTTCTTT

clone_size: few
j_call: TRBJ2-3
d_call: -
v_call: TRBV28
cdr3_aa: CASSPNQGGTQYF
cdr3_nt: TGTGCCAGCAGTCCCAATCAGGGTGGCACGCAGTATTTT

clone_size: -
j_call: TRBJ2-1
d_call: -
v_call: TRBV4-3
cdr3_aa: CASSQEITYNEQFF
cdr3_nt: TGCGCCAGCAGCCAAGAGATCACTTACAATGAGCAGTTCTTC

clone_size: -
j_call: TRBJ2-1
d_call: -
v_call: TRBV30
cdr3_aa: CAWSRGNEQFF
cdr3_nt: TGTGCCTGGAGTCGGGGGAATGAGCAGTTCTTC

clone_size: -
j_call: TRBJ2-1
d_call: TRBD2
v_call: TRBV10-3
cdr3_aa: CAISIGTSGRAVNEQFF
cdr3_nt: TGTGCCATCAGTATAGGGACTAGCGGGAGAGCAGTGAATGAGCAGTTCTTC

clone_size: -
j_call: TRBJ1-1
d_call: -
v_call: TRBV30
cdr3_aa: CAWSGGNSVGDTEAFF
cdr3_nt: TGTGCCTGGAGTGGAGGGAACAGTGTTGGTGACACTGAAGCTTTCTTT

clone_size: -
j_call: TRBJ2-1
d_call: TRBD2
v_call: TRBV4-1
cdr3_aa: CASSRTSGDINNEQFF
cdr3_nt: TGCGCCAGCAGCAGGACTAGCGGGGACATCAACAATGAGCAGTTCTTC

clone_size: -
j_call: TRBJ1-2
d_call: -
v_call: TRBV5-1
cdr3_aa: CASSLTGYENYGYTF
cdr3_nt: TGCGCCAGCAGCTTAACAGGGTATGAGAACTATGGCTACACCTTC

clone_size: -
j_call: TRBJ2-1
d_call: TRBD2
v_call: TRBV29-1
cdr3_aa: CSVEIGTSGSGEQFF
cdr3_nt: TGCAGCGTTGAGATTGGGACTAGCGGGAGTGGTGAGCAGTTCTTC

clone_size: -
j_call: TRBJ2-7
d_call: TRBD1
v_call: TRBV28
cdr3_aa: CASSQGLAYEQYF
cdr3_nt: TGTGCCAGTTCACAGGGGCTAGCCTACGAGCAGTACTTC

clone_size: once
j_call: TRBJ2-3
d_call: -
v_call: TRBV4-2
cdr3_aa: CASSQEAASTDTQYF
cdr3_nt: TGTGCCAGCAGCCAAGAAGCGGCTAGCACAGATACGCAGTATTTT

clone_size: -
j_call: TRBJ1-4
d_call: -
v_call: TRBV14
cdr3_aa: CASSQQRGWSEKLFF
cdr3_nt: TGTGCCAGCAGCCAACAGCGGGGTTGGTCGGAAAAACTGTTTTTT

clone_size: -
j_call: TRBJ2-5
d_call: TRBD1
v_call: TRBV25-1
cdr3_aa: CASSPGQRMAQYF
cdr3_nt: TGTGCCAGCAGTCCGGGACAGCGAATGGCCCAGTACTTC

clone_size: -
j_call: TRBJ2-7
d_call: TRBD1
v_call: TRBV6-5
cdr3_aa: CASRGQGFYEQYF
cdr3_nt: TGTGCCAGCCGGGGACAGGGGTTCTACGAGCAGTACTTC

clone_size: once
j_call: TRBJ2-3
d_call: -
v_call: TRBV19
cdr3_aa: CASSQRQGRDTQYF
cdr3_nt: TGTGCCAGTAGCCAACGTCAGGGAAGAGATACGCAGTATTTT

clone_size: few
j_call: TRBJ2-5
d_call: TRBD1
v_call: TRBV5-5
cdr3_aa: CASSTPSDRGETQYF
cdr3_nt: TGTGCCAGCAGCACCCCTTCGGACAGGGGGGAGACCCAGTACTTC

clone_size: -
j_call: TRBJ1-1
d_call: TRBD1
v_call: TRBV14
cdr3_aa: CASSQARDRNTEAFF
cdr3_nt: TGTGCCAGCAGCCAAGCCCGGGACAGGAACACTGAAGCTTTCTTT

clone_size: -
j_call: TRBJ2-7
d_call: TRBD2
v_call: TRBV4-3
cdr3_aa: CASSQESSGRGTTHEQYF
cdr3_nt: TGCGCCAGCAGCCAAGAGTCCAGCGGGAGAGGCACCACCCACGAGCAGTACTTC

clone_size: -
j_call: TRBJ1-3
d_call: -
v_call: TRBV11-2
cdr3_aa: CASSLTGFSGNTIYF
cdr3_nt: TGTGCCAGCAGCTTAACAGGGTTTTCAGGAAACACCATATATTTT

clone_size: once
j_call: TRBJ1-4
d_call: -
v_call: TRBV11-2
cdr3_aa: CASSLAGRNEKLFF
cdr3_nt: TGTGCCAGCAGCTTAGCCGGGAGAAATGAAAAACTGTTTTTT

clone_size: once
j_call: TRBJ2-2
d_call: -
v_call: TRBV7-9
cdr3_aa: CASSLTPETGGTGELFF
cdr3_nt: TGTGCCAGCAGCTTAACCCCCGAAACAGGTGGCACCGGGGAGCTGTTTTTT

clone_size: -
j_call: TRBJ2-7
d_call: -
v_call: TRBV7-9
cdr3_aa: CASSLEGVGFPYEQYF
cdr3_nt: TGTGCCAGCAGTTTAGAGGGGGTCGGGTTTCCCTACGAGCAGTACTTC

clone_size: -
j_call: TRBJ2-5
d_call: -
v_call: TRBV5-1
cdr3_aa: CASSLQETQYF
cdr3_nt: TGCGCCAGCAGCCTACAAGAGACCCAGTACTTC

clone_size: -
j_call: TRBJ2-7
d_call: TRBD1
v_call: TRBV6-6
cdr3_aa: CASSFQGQGLHEQYF
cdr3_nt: TGTGCCAGCAGTTTTCAGGGACAGGGTTTACACGAGCAGTACTTC

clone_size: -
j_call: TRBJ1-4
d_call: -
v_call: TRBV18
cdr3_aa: CASSPPREGGEKLFF
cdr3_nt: TGTGCCAGCTCACCACCGAGGGAGGGAGGCGAAAAACTGTTTTTT

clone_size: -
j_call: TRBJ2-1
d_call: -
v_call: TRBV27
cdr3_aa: CASSRVPRGNEQFF
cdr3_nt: TGTGCCAGCAGTCGAGTACCCCGAGGAAATGAGCAGTTCTTC

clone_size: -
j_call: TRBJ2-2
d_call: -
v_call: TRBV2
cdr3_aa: CASDGQNTGELFF
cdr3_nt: TGTGCCAGCGACGGACAGAACACCGGGGAGCTGTTTTTT

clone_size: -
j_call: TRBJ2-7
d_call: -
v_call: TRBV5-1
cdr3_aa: CASSLGTDRHEQYF
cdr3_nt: TGCGCCAGCAGCTTGGGGACAGACCGCCACGAGCAGTACTTC

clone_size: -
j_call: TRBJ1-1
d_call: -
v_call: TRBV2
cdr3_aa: CASRANTEAFF
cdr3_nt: TGTGCCAGCAGAGCGAACACTGAAGCTTTCTTT

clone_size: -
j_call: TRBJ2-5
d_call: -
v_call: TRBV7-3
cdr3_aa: CASSYTRQETQYF
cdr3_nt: TGTGCCAGCAGCTACACTAGGCAAGAGACCCAGTACTTC

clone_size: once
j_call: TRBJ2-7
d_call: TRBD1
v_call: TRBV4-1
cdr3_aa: CASSFLGTGVEQYF
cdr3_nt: TGCGCCAGCAGCTTTCTAGGGACAGGGGTCGAGCAGTACTTC

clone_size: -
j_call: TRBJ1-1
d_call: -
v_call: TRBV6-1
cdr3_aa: CASSGQVNTEAFF
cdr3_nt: TGTGCCAGCAGTGGCCAGGTGAACACTGAAGCTTTCTTT

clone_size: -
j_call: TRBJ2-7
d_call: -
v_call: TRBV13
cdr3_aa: CASSPRQVYEQYF
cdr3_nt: TGTGCCAGCAGCCCCAGACAGGTATACGAGCAGTACTTC

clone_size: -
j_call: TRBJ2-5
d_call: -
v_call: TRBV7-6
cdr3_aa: CASSLVGETQYF
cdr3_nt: TGTGCCAGCAGCTTAGTCGGTGAGACCCAGTACTTC

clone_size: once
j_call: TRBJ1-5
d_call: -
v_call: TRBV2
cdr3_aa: CASTSSRDTDQPQHF
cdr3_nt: TGTGCCAGCACCTCGTCCCGGGACACCGATCAGCCCCAGCATTTT

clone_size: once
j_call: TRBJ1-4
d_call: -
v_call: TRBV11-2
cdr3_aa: CASSSGLTGEKLFF
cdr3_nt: TGTGCCAGCAGCTCAGGGTTGACGGGCGAAAAACTGTTTTTT

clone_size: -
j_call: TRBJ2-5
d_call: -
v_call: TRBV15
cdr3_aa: CATSGLTVQETQYF
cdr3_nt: TGTGCCACCAGCGGCCTGACAGTCCAAGAGACCCAGTACTTC

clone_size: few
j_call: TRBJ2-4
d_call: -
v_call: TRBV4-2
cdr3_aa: CASSQDPGKNIQYF
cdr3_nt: TGTGCCAGCAGCCAAGATCCGGGAAAAAACATTCAGTACTTC

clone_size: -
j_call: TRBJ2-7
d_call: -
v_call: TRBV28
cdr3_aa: CASRRRTLGRQIYEQYF
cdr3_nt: TGTGCCAGCAGGAGGAGAACTCTGGGGCGTCAGATTTACGAGCAGTACTTC